This T cell receptor (beta chain) appears in the sequencing data of a study of cytomegalovirus exposure and HLA in healthy donors. Study-wide context: There were just under 400 genotyped donors. Of these, about 86% fell in the genetic ancestry cluster associated with self-reported Caucasian donors.

PCR was performed using 60 Vbeta and 13 Jbeta primers. The protocol was immunoSEQ multiplex PCR, while the TCRdb copy is restricted to in-frame clones and leaves out a portion. In the table there are about 130,000 clones, approximately 10% of which are singletons. Note on this clone: Its antigen is unidentified.

Germline-derived CDR1 and CDR2 are SGHNT and YYREEE (reference sequence). The CDR3 is 15 amino acids. The V gene lost 0 bases and the J gene lost 6 bases, with 14 bases spanning the gap. The study's findings and limits: The classifier, whose performance was assessed in both the original and validation cohorts, reportedly diagnosed cytomegalovirus status with high specificity and sensitivity.

The sequenced sample was PBMCs. This chain connects TRBV5-4 to TRBJ2-3, with D maybe TRBD2 (6 bases). The source of this sequence is a woman between 18 and 29 years old in good health and CMV-seropositive. The CDR3, as DNA: TGTGCCAGCAGCTTGGTACTAGCCGGGGTGGATACGCAGTATTTT. As protein: CASSLVLAGVDTQYF.